This T cell receptor beta chain stems from a study of OX40 agonist ivuxolimab in advanced cancers. Overall study context: Treatment received earlier with anti-PD-1, anti-PD-L1 or anti-CTLA-4 agents was allowed, and roughly 40% had some.

With respect to this clone: The antigen remains unidentified.

Study-wide results and caveats: No antigen was identified for the clonally expanded peripheral T cells.

V was trimmed by 5 bases and J by 1 base, leaving 9 bases between them. This CDR3 is built from 13 residues. Germline loops: CDR1 SGHTA, CDR2 FQGNSA. Autoimmune disease history or systemic immunosuppression was exclusionary. Data came from immunoSEQ multiplex PCR; TCRdb stores just in-frame clones and leaves some out. The sample has approximately 61,000 clones; roughly nine tenths are singletons. V gene TRBV7-2 combines with J gene TRBJ2-7; no clear D gene. The sample in question was CD4+ or CD8+ T cells sorted from blood, obtained in a trial of the OX40 agonist ivuxolimab. This receptor was taken from an adult with an advanced solid tumor such as melanoma, head and neck, liver or kidney cancer. The CDR3 nucleotides are TGTGCCAGCAGCGTCACAGTTTCCTACGAGCAGTACTTC. The encoded protein is CASSVTVSYEQYF.